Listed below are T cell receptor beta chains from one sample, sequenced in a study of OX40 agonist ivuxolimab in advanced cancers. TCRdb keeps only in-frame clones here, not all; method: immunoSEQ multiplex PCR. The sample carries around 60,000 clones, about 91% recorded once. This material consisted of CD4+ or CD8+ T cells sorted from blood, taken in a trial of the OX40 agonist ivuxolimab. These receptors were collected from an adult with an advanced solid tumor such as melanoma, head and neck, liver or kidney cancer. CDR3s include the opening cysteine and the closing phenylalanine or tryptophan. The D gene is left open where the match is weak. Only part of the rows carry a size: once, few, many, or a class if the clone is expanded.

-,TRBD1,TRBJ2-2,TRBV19,TGTGCCAGTAGTAGGAAACAGGGGGCCAACACCGGGGAGCTGTTTTTT,CASSRKQGANTGELFF
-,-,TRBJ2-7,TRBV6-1,TGTGCCAGCAGTGAAGCGATGGACGCCGGCGAGTACGAGCAGTACTTC,CASSEAMDAGEYEQYF
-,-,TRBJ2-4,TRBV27,TGTGCCAGCAGTCCCCAAGATTCCAAAAACATTCAGTACTTC,CASSPQDSKNIQYF
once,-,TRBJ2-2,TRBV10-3,TGTGCCATCGGTGGACTCGCGAGCACCGGGGAGCTGTTTTTT,CAIGGLASTGELFF
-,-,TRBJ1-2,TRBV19,TGTGCCAGTAGTCGGACGGAGGGTAACTATGGCTACACCTTC,CASSRTEGNYGYTF
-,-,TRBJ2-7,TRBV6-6,TGTGCCAGCAGTTACGGACCGTTTCTCGTCTACGAGCAGTACTTC,CASSYGPFLVYEQYF
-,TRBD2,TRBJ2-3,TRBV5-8,TGTGCCAGCAGCTCGGTACTTACTAGCGGGAGGAACCGAGATACGCAGTATTTT,CASSSVLTSGRNRDTQYF
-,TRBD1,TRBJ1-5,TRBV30,TGTGCCTGGAGGGGGACAGGGGGGTACCAGCCCCAGCATTTT,CAWRGTGGYQPQHF
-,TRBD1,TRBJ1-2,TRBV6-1,TGTGCCAGCATATCGGGACAGGACTATGGCTACACCTTC,CASISGQDYGYTF
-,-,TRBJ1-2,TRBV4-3,TGCGCCAGCAGCCAAGAAGGCAGCTATGGCTACACCTTC,CASSQEGSYGYTF
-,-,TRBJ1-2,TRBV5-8,TGTGCCAGCAGCTTGGAACCCCTTGTGGGCTACACCTTC,CASSLEPLVGYTF
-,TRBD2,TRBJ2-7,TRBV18,TGTGCCAGCTCGCTTGGACTAGCTGGCGCCTACGAGCAGTACTTC,CASSLGLAGAYEQYF
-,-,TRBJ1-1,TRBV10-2,TGCGCCAGCAGTGACAGGGCGAACACTGAAGCTTTCTTT,CASSDRANTEAFF
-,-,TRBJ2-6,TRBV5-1,TGCGCCAGCAGCTCCGCGTCTGGGGCCAACGTCCTGACTTTC,CASSSASGANVLTF
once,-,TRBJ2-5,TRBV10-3,TGTGCCATCAGTGATCGGGTGGAGGAGACCCAGTACTTC,CAISDRVEETQYF
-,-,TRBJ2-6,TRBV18,TGTGCCAGCCTCGGCCGCTCTGGGGCCAACGTCCTGACTTTC,CASLGRSGANVLTF
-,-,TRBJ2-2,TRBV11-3,TGTGCCAGCAGCTTCATAAGCGGCACCGGGGAGCTGTTTTTT,CASSFISGTGELFF
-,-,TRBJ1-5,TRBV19,TGTGCCAGTAGTTTGCAGAGCAATCAGCCCCAGCATTTT,CASSLQSNQPQHF
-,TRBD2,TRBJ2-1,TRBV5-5,TGTGCCAGCAGTACTCTAGCGGGAAGGGGGGATGAGCAGTTCTTC,CASSTLAGRGDEQFF
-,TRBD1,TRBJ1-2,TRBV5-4,TGTGCCAGCAGCCCCGGACAGGGGGTAAGGGGCTACACCTTC,CASSPGQGVRGYTF
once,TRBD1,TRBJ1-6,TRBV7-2,TGTGCCAGCATCCGAGACAGGGCAGATAATTCACCCCTCCACTTT,CASIRDRADNSPLHF
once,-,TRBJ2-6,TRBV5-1,TGCGCCAGCAGCTTAACAGGGACCGGGGCCAACGTCCTGACTTTC,CASSLTGTGANVLTF
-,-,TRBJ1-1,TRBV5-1,TGCGCCAGCAGCTTGAACAGACCGAACACTGAAGCTTTCTTT,CASSLNRPNTEAFF
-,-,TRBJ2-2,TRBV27,TGTGCCAGCAGTCATGAGGGGGGAGCGACGAACACCGGGGAGCTGTTTTTT,CASSHEGGATNTGELFF
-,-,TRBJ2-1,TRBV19,TGTGCCAGTAGTATTGACTTGAGCTCCTACAATGAGCAGTTCTTC,CASSIDLSSYNEQFF
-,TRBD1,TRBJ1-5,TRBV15,TGTGCCACCAGCAGGCGACAGGGGGGGCTTGGCGCTAATCAGCCCCAGCATTTT,CATSRRQGGLGANQPQHF
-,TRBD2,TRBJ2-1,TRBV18,TGTGCCAGCTCACCGGATGGACTAGCGGGAGGACGGGGCAATGAGCAGTTCTTC,CASSPDGLAGGRGNEQFF
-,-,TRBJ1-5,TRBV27,TGTGCCAGCAGCATGACTAGGGACAAGCGCAATCAGCCCCAGCATTTT,CASSMTRDKRNQPQHF
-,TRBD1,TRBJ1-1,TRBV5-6,TGTGCCAGCAGCTCTGACAGGGAGAAGGAGGAAGCTTTCTTT,CASSSDREKEEAFF